This T cell receptor (beta chain) was identified in a study of blood T cells in healthy people across ages. A second about 7 to 12 cycle PCR used barcoded and J-beta primers. TCRdb analysed the 5' RACE reads with MiXCR anew, one entry per CDR3 protein. Found here are 500,000 to 600,000 distinct CDR3 sequences, 27% of them singletons; the top ten hold 15% to 20%. With 0 bases removed from V and 2 bases from J, the gap between germline ends came to 8 bases. The germline CDR1 and CDR2 sequences are SGHRS and YFSETQ. This CDR3 is built from 14 residues. Comment on this clonotype: Its antigen remains unidentified.

Regarding the study as a whole: While age rose, TCR beta diversity per million T cells dropped in a roughly linear way.

Each donor had 8 to 10 milliliters of peripheral blood drawn. The chain has TRBV5-1 and TRBJ1-1, with a weak D call TRBD1 (6 bases). The sample taken for sequencing was blood. The TCR was taken from a woman aged 70 to 79 in good health. CDR3 sequence (DNA): TGCGCCAGCAGCTTGGGGGGACACAACACTGAAGCTTTCTTT. Encoded protein: CASSLGGHNTEAFF.